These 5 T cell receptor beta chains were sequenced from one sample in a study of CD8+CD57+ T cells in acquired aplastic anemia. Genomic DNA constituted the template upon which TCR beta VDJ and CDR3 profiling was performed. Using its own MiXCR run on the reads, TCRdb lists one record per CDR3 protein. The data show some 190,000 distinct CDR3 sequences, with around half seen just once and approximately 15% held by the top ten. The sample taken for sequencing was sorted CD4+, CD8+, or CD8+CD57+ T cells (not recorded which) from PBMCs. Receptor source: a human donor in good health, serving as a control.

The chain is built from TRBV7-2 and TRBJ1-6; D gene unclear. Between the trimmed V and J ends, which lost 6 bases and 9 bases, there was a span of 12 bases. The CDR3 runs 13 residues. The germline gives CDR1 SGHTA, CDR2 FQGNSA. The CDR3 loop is CASRTVLGSPLHF. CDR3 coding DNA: TGTGCCAGCAGAACAGTGCTTGGTTCACCCCTCCACTTT.

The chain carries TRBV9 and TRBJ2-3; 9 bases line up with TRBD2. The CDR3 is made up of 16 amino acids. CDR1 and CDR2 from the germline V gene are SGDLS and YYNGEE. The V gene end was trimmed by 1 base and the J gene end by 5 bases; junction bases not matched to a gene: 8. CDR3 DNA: TGTGCCAGCAGCGTAAAACCGGGACTAGCTTTAGATACGCAGTATTTT. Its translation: CASSVKPGLALDTQYF.

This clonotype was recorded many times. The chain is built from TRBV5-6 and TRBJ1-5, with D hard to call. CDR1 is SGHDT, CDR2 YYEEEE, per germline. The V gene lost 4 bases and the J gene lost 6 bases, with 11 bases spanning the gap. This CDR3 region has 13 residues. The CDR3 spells CASSPGIGQPQHF. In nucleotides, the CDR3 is TGTGCCAGCAGCCCCGGGATTGGTCAGCCCCAGCATTTT.

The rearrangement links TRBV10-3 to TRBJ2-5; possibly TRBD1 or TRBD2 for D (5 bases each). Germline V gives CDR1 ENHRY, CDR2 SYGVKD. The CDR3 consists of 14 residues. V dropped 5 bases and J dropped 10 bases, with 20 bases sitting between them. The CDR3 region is CAISTGTPLSFQYF. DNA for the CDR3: TGTGCCATCAGTACCGGGACCCCCCTTTCGTTCCAGTACTTC.

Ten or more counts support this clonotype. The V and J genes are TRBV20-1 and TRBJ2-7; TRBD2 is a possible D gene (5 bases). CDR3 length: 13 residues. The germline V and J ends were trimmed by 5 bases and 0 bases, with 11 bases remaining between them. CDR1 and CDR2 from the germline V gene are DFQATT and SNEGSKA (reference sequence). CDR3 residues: CSAGGPLSYEQYF. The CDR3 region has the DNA TGCAGTGCTGGCGGGCCCCTCTCCTACGAGCAGTACTTC.